Listed here are 14 T cell receptor beta chains from one sample, sequenced in a study of shared clonotypes between healthy human individuals. Sequenced by immunoSEQ multiplex PCR; TCRdb stores in-frame clones only, minus some. Among about 520,000 clones listed, about 84% were seen once. Source material: PBMCs. Source of these receptors: a woman between 40 and 55 years old in good health. Some clones in this sample may be carry-over from other donors' samples.

The gene calls are TRBV29-1 and TRBJ1-2; a weak D match, TRBD1 (6 bases). Germline V gene lookup returns CDR1 SQVTM and CDR2 ANQGSEA. The CDR3 sequence is 13 residues long. V lost 2 bases, J lost 4 bases, and 11 bases lay in between. CDR3 sequence reads: CSVEWQGRYGYTF. In DNA, the CDR3 is TGCAGCGTTGAATGGCAGGGGCGCTATGGCTACACCTTC. The variable domain in full, completed from reference TRBV29-1 and TRBJ1-2, reads SAVISQKPSRDICQRGTSLTIQCQVDSQVTMMFWYRQQPGQSLTLIATANQGSEATYESGFVIDKFPISRPNLTFSTLTVSNMSPEDSSIYLCSVEWQGRYGYTFGSGTRLTVV.

Details on this clone: This sequence may be a read error, since a much larger clone differs from it by one base. The sample holds other DNA sequences that translate to the same CDR3. The rearrangement joins TRBV7-2 to TRBJ1-2; possibly TRBD1 for D (6 bases). V was pared by 5 bases and J by 7 bases, with 8 bases between. This CDR3 contains 11 residues. In germline, CDR1 is SGHTA, CDR2 FQGNSA. DNA for the CDR3: TGTGCCAGCAGCCCGGGGGCTGGCTACACCTTC. Protein sequence: CASSPGAGYTF.

To note about this clone: Germline is not matched at one junction end, which may reflect a read error. This chain links TRBV13 with TRBJ1-1, with D possibly being TRBD1 (5 bases). CDR1 is PRHDT and CDR2 is FYEKMQ in the germline V gene (reference sequence). The CDR3 runs to 13 residues. The CDR3 sequence: CASSIGTDTEAFF. In DNA, the CDR3 is TGTGCCAGCAGCATAGGGACCGACACTGAAGCTTTCTTT.

This chain connects TRBV28 to TRBJ2-7; D is unresolved. From germline, CDR1 is MDHEN and CDR2 SYDVKM. This CDR3 is built from 18 residues. Between the trimmed V and J ends, which lost 5 bases and 1 base, there was a span of 24 bases. The CDR3 region has the DNA TGTGCCAGCAGTCCGCCGAGGATAGCAATTCTTGGGTCCTACGAGCAGTACTTC. Translated, it gives CASSPPRIAILGSYEQYF.

Remarks on this clone: Since a far larger clone is one base different, this is likely a read error. In the same sample, other DNA sequences code for this CDR3. The chain uses TRBV7-9 and TRBJ1-4; TRBD1 is a possible D gene (6 bases). The CDR3 has 11 amino acids. Germline-derived CDR1 and CDR2 are SEHNR and FQNEAQ (reference sequence). The CDR3 is CASSSGQKLFF. The DNA of the CDR3 is TGTGCCAGCAGCTCCGGACAGAAACTATTTTTT.

V and J are TRBV2 and TRBJ2-7; D might be TRBD2 (6 bases). V lost 1 base to trimming and J lost 0 bases, with 22 bases between them. The CDR3 sequence is 19 residues long. Germline V CDR1 and CDR2: SNHLY, FYNNEI. This CDR3 is CASSEVLPIRGNPSYEQYF. The DNA for the CDR3 is TGTGCCAGCAGTGAAGTTTTACCAATTCGCGGGAACCCCTCCTACGAGCAGTACTTC.

Points on this clone: Other nucleotide sequences in the sample specify the same CDR3. J is TRBJ1-1 and V is TRBV18, with 7 bases that match TRBD1. CDR1 is KGHSH and CDR2 is LQKENI in the germline V gene. V lost 6 bases to trimming and J lost 1 base; unmatched junction nucleotides: 2. This CDR3 is 13 amino acids long. This CDR3 is CASSQGGNTEAFF. Here the CDR3 DNA reads TGTGCCAGCTCCCAGGGGGGGAACACTGAAGCTTTCTTT.

The rearrangement joins TRBV6-1 to TRBJ2-7, with 7 bases identical to TRBD1. After removal of 8 bases from V and 4 bases from J, the junction contained 11 bases not matched to a gene. CDR1 MNHNS and CDR2 SASEGT come from the germline V gene. This CDR3 comprises 14 residues. This CDR3 reads CASARDSEIYEQYF. CDR3 nucleotides: TGTGCCAGCGCCCGGGACAGCGAAATTTACGAGCAGTACTTC.

For this clone: It differs at one base from a far larger clone, so likely a read error. Since the CDR3 does not end with the conserved phenylalanine or tryptophan, this likely comes from a read error. The V and J genes are TRBV30 and TRBJ1-3; D uncertain. V lost 6 bases and J 1 base, leaving 10 bases between the germline ends. There are 13 residues in the CDR3. Germline-derived CDR1 and CDR2 are GTSNPN and SVGIG (reference sequence). The CDR3, as DNA: TGTGCCTGCCACCGCGGTTCTGGAAACACCATATATTCT. It encodes CACHRGSGNTIYS.

The rearrangement links TRBV15 to TRBJ1-2; no clear D gene. This CDR3 spans 15 amino acids. The germline gives CDR1 LNHNV, CDR2 YYDKDF (reference sequence). V was pared by 0 bases and J by 2 bases, with 10 bases between. DNA for the CDR3: TGTGCCACCAGCAGAGACATAACAGACAACTATGGCTACACCTTC. The encoded protein is CATSRDITDNYGYTF.

The chain is built from TRBV4-3 and TRBJ2-1; tentatively, D is TRBD2 (6 bases). V lost 0 bases and J lost 7, with 7 bases in between. The germline CDR1 and CDR2 sequences are LGHNA and YSLEER. The CDR3 loop spans 13 amino acids. This CDR3 is CASSQERGNEQFF. The CDR3 DNA is TGCGCCAGCAGCCAAGAGCGGGGAAATGAGCAGTTCTTC.

Comment on this clone: The likely explanation is a read error, given a far larger clone one base away. V is TRBV6-1 and J is TRBJ1-1, with D unresolved. The germline CDR1 and CDR2 sequences are MNHNS and SASEGT. This CDR3 spans 14 amino acids. V lost 1 base and J 8 bases, leaving 14 bases between the germline ends. The DNA of the CDR3 is TGTGCCAGCAGTGAAGGGGAGGAGGCAGCGGAAGCTTTCTTT. It is translated as CASSEGEEAAEAFF.

The CDR3: CASSFSGGRGAGELFF. CDR3 nucleotide sequence: TGTGCCAGCAGCTTCTCTGGGGGCAGGGGCGCCGGGGAGCTGTTTTTT. The chain joins TRBV7-3 to TRBJ2-2; D is perhaps TRBD1 (6 bases). CDR1 and CDR2 (germline): SGHTA, FQGTGA. This CDR3 contains 16 residues. Trimming stripped 3 bases from V and 6 bases from J, with 17 bases between.

Judged by abundance, this clone is medium-sized. The sample holds other DNA sequences that translate to the same CDR3. This chain uses TRBV30 with TRBJ1-5; a weak D match, TRBD1 (6 bases). The germline V gene encodes CDR1 GTSNPN and CDR2 SVGIG (reference sequence). Trimming left V 2 bases short and J 7 bases short, with 12 bases between. The CDR3 has 13 amino acids. CDR3 DNA sequence: TGTGCCTGGAGTAGGGGGAACGGGCAGCCCCAGCATTTT. Its protein is CAWSRGNGQPQHF. The complete variable domain, with remaining parts taken from reference TRBV30 and TRBJ1-5, reads SQTIHQWPATLVQPVGSPLSLECTVEGTSNPNLYWYRQAAGRGLQLLFYSVGIGQISSEVPQNLSASRPQDRQFILSSKKLLLSDSGFYLCAWSRGNGQPQHFGDGTRLSIL.